The 30 T cell receptor beta chains reported below all come from one sample, sequenced in a study of T cell responses to AZD1222 COVID-19 vaccine. Sequencing was performed with immunoSEQ multiplex PCR; in TCRdb, only in-frame clones are kept and a portion is missing. The sample holds about 86,000 clones, roughly 90% seen once. This specimen was peripheral blood, taken on day 0 of AZD1222 vaccination. The receptors here all came from an adult in good health.

This clone was found a few times. CDR3 loop: CATSDLHADNNEQFF. The CDR3 DNA follows: TGTGCCACCAGTGATTTGCACGCCGACAACAATGAGCAGTTCTTC. This chain uses TRBV24-1 with TRBJ2-1; unclear D gene. CDR1 is KGHDR and CDR2 is SFDVKD in the germline V gene. The V end was cut by 0 bases, the J end by 5 bases, with 10 bases between. The CDR3 extends over 15 amino acids.

The rearrangement joins TRBV3-1 (or the pseudogene TRBV3-2) to TRBJ2-7; TRBD2 agrees at 9 bases. V shed 3 bases and J 7 bases; nucleotides not matched to a gene: 10. The CDR3 has 15 amino acids. The germline V gene has CDR1 LGHDT and CDR2 YNNKEL (reference sequence). The CDR3 spells CASSQARGGWWEQYF. CDR3 DNA sequence: TGTGCCAGCAGCCAGGCGCGGGGGGGCTGGTGGGAGCAGTACTTC.

The chain has TRBV4-2 and TRBJ2-1; 13 bases are shared with TRBD2. The junction had 2 bases not matched to a gene; V was cut back by 4 bases and J by 5 bases. Germline lookup yields CDR1 LGHNA and CDR2 YNFKEQ. The CDR3 is 15 residues long. In DNA form, the CDR3 reads TGTGCCAGCAGCCCGGGACTAGCGGGGAACAATGAGCAGTTCTTC. This translates into CASSPGLAGNNEQFF.

This rearrangement joins TRBV2 to TRBJ1-3; D gene uncertain. CDR1 and CDR2 from the germline V gene are SNHLY and FYNNEI. The V end was cut by 6 bases, the J end by 0 bases, with 12 bases between. The CDR3 extends over 15 amino acids. CDR3 residues: CASSANGFSGNTIYF. Here the CDR3 DNA reads TGTGCCAGCAGCGCAAACGGGTTCTCTGGAAACACCATATATTTT.

This chain links TRBV18 with TRBJ2-3; D unresolved. Trimming removed 0 bases at V and 5 bases at J, with 9 bases between. Germline-derived CDR1 and CDR2 are KGHSH and LQKENI. This CDR3 contains 14 residues. In DNA form, the CDR3 reads TGTGCCAGCTCACCACCCGACCCGGTAGATACGCAGTATTTT. Translating it yields CASSPPDPVDTQYF.

This clone was observed a single time. This chain connects TRBV10-1 to TRBJ2-5; the D call may be TRBD1 or TRBD2 (5 bases each). The ends were cut back, 5 bases at V and 2 bases at J, with 9 bases in the middle. The CDR3 contains 13 residues. Germline loops: CDR1 WNHNN, CDR2 SYGVQD (reference sequence). The CDR3 nucleotides are TGCGCCAGCAGTCCGGGACCTCAAGAGACCCAGTACTTC. It codes for CASSPGPQETQYF.

The chain has TRBV7-8 and TRBJ1-3; the D is unclear. Trimming removed 2 bases from V and 2 bases from J, with 4 bases in between. The CDR3 has 13 residues. Germline lookup yields CDR1 SGHVS and CDR2 FQNEAQ. CDR3 bases: TGTGCCAGCAGCTTAACTCCTGGAAACACCATATATTTT. It codes for CASSLTPGNTIYF.

The V and J genes are TRBV2 and TRBJ1-4; TRBD1 might be the D (5 bases). CDR1 and CDR2 (germline): SNHLY, FYNNEI. Trimming shortened V by 5 bases and J by 7 bases, and 17 bases separated the two germline ends. The CDR3 extends over 15 amino acids. In DNA form, the CDR3 reads TGTGCCAGCAGTCTCAGGGTGGGGTTCGCTGAAAAACTGTTTTTT. Residues: CASSLRVGFAEKLFF.

This chain joins TRBV5-6 and TRBJ1-5; TRBD1 agrees at 9 bases. The CDR3 contains 14 residues. V gave up 4 bases and J gave up 4 bases; unmatched junction bases: 3. The V gene's germline CDR1 is SGHDT and CDR2 YYEEEE. In DNA, the CDR3 is TGTGCCAGCAGCATGACAGGGGGGAATCAGCCCCAGCATTTT. Translated: CASSMTGGNQPQHF. The variable domain in full, with the rest retrieved from reference TRBV5-6 and TRBJ1-5, is DAGVTQSPTHLIKTRGQQVTLRCSPKSGHDTVSWYQQALGQGPQFIFQYYEEEERQRGNFPDRFSGHQFPNYSSELNVNALLLGDSALYLCASSMTGGNQPQHFGDGTRLSIL.

This rearrangement joins TRBV7-3 to TRBJ1-1; D gene ambiguous. The V gene lost 1 base and the J gene lost 7 bases, with 10 bases spanning the gap. The CDR3 loop spans 13 amino acids. Germline assignment: CDR1 SGHTA and CDR2 FQGTGA. CDR3 in amino acids: CASSLNEEFEAFF. CDR3 nucleotides: TGTGCCAGCAGCTTAAATGAGGAGTTTGAAGCTTTCTTT.

The V and J genes are TRBV7-9 and TRBJ1-5; D gene uncertain. Germline values: CDR1 SEHNR, CDR2 FQNEAQ (reference sequence). The V end was cut by 1 base, the J end by 0 bases, with 4 bases between. The CDR3 covers 14 residues. The CDR3 DNA reads as TGTGCCAGCAGCTTAGAACATAGCAATCAGCCCCAGCATTTT. Translation: CASSLEHSNQPQHF.

This chain links TRBV5-6 with TRBJ1-6; D is unresolved. The CDR3 loop spans 15 amino acids. V was pared by 0 bases and J by 10 bases, with 14 bases between. From germline, CDR1 is SGHDT and CDR2 YYEEEE. In DNA, the CDR3 is TGTGCCAGCAGCTTGGAGCAAAGTCAAGTCTCACCCCTCCACTTT. Translated: CASSLEQSQVSPLHF.

V and J are TRBV10-2 and TRBJ1-4, with a possible D match to TRBD1 (5 bases). The CDR3 has 15 residues. V was shortened by 6 bases and J by 7 bases, with 18 bases between the two germline ends. Germline values: CDR1 WSHSY, CDR2 SAAADI. CDR3 DNA sequence: TGCGCCAGCAGAGCCGGTGGGCAGGGAGTTGAAAAACTGTTTTTT. Translation: CASRAGGQGVEKLFF.

V gene TRBV24-1 combines with J gene TRBJ1-4; D remains ambiguous. The V end lost 5 bases, the J end lost 8 bases, and 2 bases lay between the germline ends. From germline, CDR1 is KGHDR and CDR2 SFDVKD. CDR3 size: 10 residues. CDR3 DNA sequence: TGTGCCACCAGTGCCGAAAAACTGTTTTTT. This sequence encodes CATSAEKLFF.

V and J are TRBV27 and TRBJ2-1; D uncertain. There are 12 residues in the CDR3. In germline, CDR1 is MNHEY, CDR2 SMNVEV (reference sequence). Trimming shortened V by 7 bases and J by 2 bases, and 6 bases separated the two germline ends. The CDR3 protein is CASMATYNEQFF. CDR3 DNA sequence: TGTGCCAGCATGGCCACCTACAATGAGCAGTTCTTC.

This clone has only one observation. The chain links TRBV7-3 to TRBJ2-2; 8 bases line up with TRBD1. Germline V CDR1 and CDR2: SGHTA, FQGTGA. The CDR3 extends over 16 amino acids. Losses at the gene ends were 5 bases for V and 3 bases for J; bases not matched to a gene: 8. CDR3 nucleotides: TGTGCCAGCAGCCAGGGGGCAGGGGATTACACCGGGGAGCTGTTTTTT. It codes for CASSQGAGDYTGELFF.

The chain carries TRBV4-2 and TRBJ1-5, with 7 nucleotides matching TRBD1. The CDR3 length is 17 residues. The germline V gene has CDR1 LGHNA and CDR2 YNFKEQ. J was trimmed by 7 bases and V by 4 bases; bases with no gene match: 16. The CDR3 reads CASSPDGQGDNWQPQHF. For the CDR3, the DNA is TGTGCCAGCAGCCCCGACGGCCAGGGGGACAATTGGCAGCCCCAGCATTTT.

The V and J genes are TRBV9 and TRBJ1-1; weak D call: TRBD1 (5 bases). This CDR3 region has 16 residues. Germline V gives CDR1 SGDLS, CDR2 YYNGEE. V gave up 0 bases and J gave up 4 bases, with 16 bases separating them. CDR3 bases: TGTGCCAGCAGCGTAGTCCCGGGGGGTAGTCGCACTGAAGCTTTCTTT. This gives the protein CASSVVPGGSRTEAFF.

This clone has just one count. V is TRBV6-5 and J is TRBJ1-2, with TRBD1 identical over 7 bases. Trimming at V came to 6 bases and at J to 0 bases, leaving 7 bases not matched to a gene. CDR1 is MNHEY and CDR2 is SVGAGI in the germline V gene. The CDR3 length is 15 residues. The CDR3 DNA follows: TGTGCCAGCAGCCCCACAGGGGAAGCTAACTATGGCTACACCTTC. Its translation is CASSPTGEANYGYTF.

This chain joins TRBV6-6 and TRBJ2-1; D is ambiguous. Germline CDR1 and CDR2: MNHNY and SVGAGI (reference sequence). This CDR3 comprises 11 residues. Trimming pared 2 bases from V and 8 bases from J, leaving 4 bases between. CDR3 nucleotide sequence: TGTGCCAGCAGTTACCGAGATGAGCAGTTCTTC. Encoded protein: CASSYRDEQFF.

This chain joins TRBV6-5 and TRBJ2-4, with 7 bases fitting TRBD2. With V trimmed by 6 bases and J by 3 bases, 5 bases remained unmatched. Germline V gene sequence: CDR1 MNHEY, CDR2 SVGAGI. The CDR3 covers 14 residues. The CDR3 here is CASRYTGGKNIQYF. The CDR3 nucleotides are TGTGCCAGCAGGTACACGGGGGGCAAAAACATTCAGTACTTC.

The chain joins TRBV3-1 (or the pseudogene TRBV3-2) to TRBJ1-1; D unclear. CDR3 length equals 14 residues. The V end was cut by 0 bases, the J end by 1 base, with 6 bases between. Germline assignment: CDR1 LGHDT and CDR2 YNNKEL (reference sequence). The CDR3 nucleotides read TGTGCCAGCAGCCAAGATGGAAGGAACACTGAAGCTTTCTTT. It codes for CASSQDGRNTEAFF.

The chain joins TRBV29-1 to TRBJ1-2, with D perhaps TRBD1 (5 bases). CDR1 and CDR2 (germline): SQVTM, ANQGSEA. The CDR3 runs 14 residues. Trimming shortened V by 5 bases and J by 1 base, and 14 bases separated the two germline ends. As DNA, the CDR3 is TGCAGCGTTCGGGAGGGGAGAGGTAACTATGGCTACACCTTC. This gives the protein CSVREGRGNYGYTF.

The chain recombines TRBV7-2 with TRBJ1-2, with D perhaps matching TRBD1 (5 bases). V was trimmed by 1 base and J by 5 bases, leaving 8 bases between them. Germline V gene lookup returns CDR1 SGHTA and CDR2 FQGNSA. There are 13 residues in the CDR3. The CDR3 nucleotides read TGTGCCAGCAGCTTAGAAGGGGAGTATGGCTACACCTTC. Translating gives CASSLEGEYGYTF.

The rearrangement uses TRBV28 and TRBJ2-7; 14 bases are shared with TRBD2. CDR1 and CDR2 (germline): MDHEN, SYDVKM. CDR3 size: 16 residues. The ends lost 7 bases at V and 3 bases at J; junction bases unmatched: 8. This CDR3 is CASTSPGTSGSYEQYF. Here the CDR3 DNA reads TGTGCCAGCACCAGCCCTGGGACTAGCGGGAGCTACGAGCAGTACTTC.

This chain's CDR3 is CASSSQGFGQPQHF. DNA for the CDR3: TGTGCCAGCAGTTCACAGGGGTTTGGTCAGCCCCAGCATTTT. The chain is built from TRBV6-5 and TRBJ1-5; 7 nucleotides match TRBD1. The CDR3 sequence is 14 residues long. Germline loops: CDR1 MNHEY, CDR2 SVGAGI. V lost 4 bases to trimming and J lost 6 bases; unmatched junction nucleotides: 6.

CDR3 amino acids: CASSQRTGNQPQHF. The CDR3 region has the DNA TGCGCCAGCAGCCAAAGAACAGGGAATCAGCCCCAGCATTTT. The chain is built from TRBV4-1 and TRBJ1-5; D is perhaps TRBD1 (6 bases). Per the germline V gene, CDR1 is MGHRA and CDR2 is YSYEKL. V dropped 2 bases and J dropped 4 bases, with 9 bases sitting between them. This CDR3 has 14 amino acids.

This chain links TRBV4-2 with TRBJ2-7; 9 bases map to TRBD1. The CDR3 has 15 amino acids. CDR1 and CDR2 (germline): LGHNA, YNFKEQ. V shed 0 bases, J shed 2 bases, and the junction held 2 bases outside the gene matches. As DNA, the CDR3 is TGTGCCAGCAGCCAAGAGGACAGGGGAACCTACGAGCAGTACTTC. Its translation: CASSQEDRGTYEQYF.

V and J are TRBV6-6 and TRBJ1-4, with a possible D match to TRBD1 (5 bases). CDR1 MNHNY and CDR2 SVGAGI come from the germline V gene (reference sequence). Trimming left V 2 bases short and J 3 bases short, with 10 bases between. CDR3 length: 15 amino acids. The CDR3 region has the DNA TGTGCCAGCAGTTACGTGTGGGGGGCTAATGAAAAACTGTTTTTT. Translating it yields CASSYVWGANEKLFF.

The genes are TRBV3-1 (or the pseudogene TRBV3-2) and TRBJ2-5; 9 bases are a match to TRBD2. Germline values: CDR1 LGHDT, CDR2 YNNKEL (reference sequence). J gave up 2 bases and V 4 bases, and 2 bases lay outside the gene matches. This CDR3 contains 14 residues. This CDR3 is CASSLSGGQETQYF. CDR3 in DNA: TGTGCCAGCAGCCTGAGCGGGGGGCAAGAGACCCAGTACTTC.